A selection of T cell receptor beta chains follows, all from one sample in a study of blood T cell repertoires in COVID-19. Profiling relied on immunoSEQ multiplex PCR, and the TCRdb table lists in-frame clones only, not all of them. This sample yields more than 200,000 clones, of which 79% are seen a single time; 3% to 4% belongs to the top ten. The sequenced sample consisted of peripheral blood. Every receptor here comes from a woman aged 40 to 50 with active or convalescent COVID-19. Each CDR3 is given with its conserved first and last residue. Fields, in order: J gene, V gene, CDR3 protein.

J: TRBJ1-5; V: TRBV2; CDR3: CASRAGGLGNQPQHF
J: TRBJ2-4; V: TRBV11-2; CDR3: CASSLGAGRGNIQYF
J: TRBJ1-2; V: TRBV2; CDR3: CASSALKTDNYGYTF
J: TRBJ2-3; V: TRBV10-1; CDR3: CASSESSFVGLDTQYF
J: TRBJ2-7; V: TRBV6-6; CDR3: CATRDSGEQYF
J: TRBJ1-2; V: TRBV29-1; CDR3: CSAVPLGEVGSYTF
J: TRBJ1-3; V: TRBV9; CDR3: CASSAPGRTGNTIYF
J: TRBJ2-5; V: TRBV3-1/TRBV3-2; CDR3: CASRQGGRETQYF
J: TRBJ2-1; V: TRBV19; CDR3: CASTSRLAAGGLNEQFF
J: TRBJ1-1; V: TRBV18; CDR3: CASSRDRNTEAFF
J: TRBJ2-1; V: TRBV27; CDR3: CASSLFTSGVSYNEQFF
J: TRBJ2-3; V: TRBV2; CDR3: CASSEQGLGAPTQYF
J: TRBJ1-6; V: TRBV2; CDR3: CASTLRGQSNSPLHF
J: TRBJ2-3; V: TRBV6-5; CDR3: CASRGGEGTDTQYF
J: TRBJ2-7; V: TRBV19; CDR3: CASSSSPGQVGYEQYF
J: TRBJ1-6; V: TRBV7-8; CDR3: CASSFPGTGSVPLHF